This T cell receptor (beta chain) was sequenced for a study of T-cell reconstitution after alpha-beta-depleted transplantation in children. Using unique molecular identifiers, the investigators prepared the TCRbeta library. Each CDR3 protein is one row after TCRdb ran MiXCR on the PCR reads. The sample has 250,000 to 350,000 distinct CDR3 sequences; 9.9% are singletons. Germline assignment: CDR1 SGHTA and CDR2 FQGNSA. CDR3 length equals 10 residues. A word on this clonotype: An end of the junction does not agree with germline; a read error may underlie this.

The sequence was obtained from a human donor who donated a stem cell graft to a child with SCID. The input for sequencing was PBMCs from the stem cell graft donor, taken from the stem cell graft. This chain connects TRBV7-2 to TRBJ2-7; D perhaps matches TRBD2 (5 bases). CDR3 amino acids: CASSLADLAF. In DNA form, the CDR3 reads TGTGCCAGCAGCTTAGCGGACTTGGCATTC.